Reported below is one TCR beta chain. This CDR3 spans 15 amino acids. The germline CDR1 and CDR2 sequences are SGHRS and YFSETQ. Trimming stripped 0 bases from V and 4 bases from J, with 13 bases between. The table came from immunoSEQ multiplex PCR; TCRdb's copy has only in-frame clones and leaves some out. The data hold tens of thousands of clones, with 75% to 95% observed a single time. This sample was taken from a study of T cell responses to AZD1222 COVID-19 vaccine. The rearrangement links TRBV5-1 to TRBJ1-1, with unresolved D. The receptor was derived from an adult who received the AZD1222 COVID-19 vaccine. Sequencing used peripheral blood, obtained 28 days after the second AZD1222 dose. The CDR3 DNA follows: TGCGCCAGCAGCTTGGCCGTAGGGCGGAGCACTGAAGCTTTCTTT. Its translation is CASSLAVGRSTEAFF.